Following are 7 T cell receptor beta chains from one sample sequenced in a study of Ad26.COV2.S vaccination and SARS-CoV-2 variants. Data came from immunoSEQ multiplex PCR; TCRdb stores just in-frame clones and leaves some out. The repertoire consists of about 350,000 clones, with roughly 90% occurring once and the leading ten covering roughly 5%. Treatment in this sample: roughly 18 received Ad26.COV2.S at low or high dose, single or two shots; several received placebo; per-sample allocation not given. Sampling happened 63 days after the first vaccine or placebo injection. The source was peripheral blood, collected in a trial of Ad26.COV2.S vaccine versus placebo. These receptors were obtained from a person between 18 and 65 years old who received the Ad26.COV2.S COVID-19 vaccine or a placebo.

The sample holds a few counts of this clone. The chain is built from TRBV5-6 and TRBJ1-1; D gene unclear. The CDR3 loop spans 13 amino acids. Germline V gene lookup returns CDR1 SGHDT and CDR2 YYEEEE. V lost 4 bases and J 1 base, leaving 8 bases between the germline ends. The CDR3 DNA reads as TGTGCCAGCAGCGACGACGGGAACACTGAAGCTTTCTTT. This translates into CASSDDGNTEAFF.

A single count supports this clone. J is TRBJ1-2 and V is TRBV4-1, with TRBD1 as a possible D gene (5 bases). The CDR3 covers 13 residues. Between the trimmed V and J ends, which lost 4 bases and 7 bases, there was a span of 13 bases. The germline CDR1 and CDR2 sequences are MGHRA and YSYEKL. The CDR3 region has the DNA TGCGCCAGCAGCCCACGGGACGTCCCTGGCTACACCTTC. Amino acids: CASSPRDVPGYTF.

The genes are TRBV5-6 and TRBJ1-1; D unclear. The CDR3 is 14 residues long. Germline V gives CDR1 SGHDT, CDR2 YYEEEE. V was pared by 2 bases and J by 4 bases, with 12 bases between. The DNA for the CDR3 is TGTGCCAGCAGCTTAGTAAGGGCTGGCACTGAAGCTTTCTTT. This codes for CASSLVRAGTEAFF.

In its sample, this clone was seen once. The chain joins TRBV18 to TRBJ2-2, with D perhaps matching TRBD1 (5 bases). The V and J ends lost 0 bases and 7 bases respectively, with 12 bases between them. Germline lookup yields CDR1 KGHSH and CDR2 LQKENI. The CDR3 covers 15 residues. The CDR3 loop is CASSPPQGDVGELFF. In DNA, the CDR3 is TGTGCCAGCTCACCACCCCAGGGTGACGTCGGGGAGCTGTTTTTT.

V is TRBV12-5 and J is TRBJ2-1, with a tentative D call TRBD1 (6 bases). CDR3 length: 14 amino acids. Germline CDR1 is LGHNT and CDR2 is FRNRAP. The V gene lost 7 bases and the J gene lost 6 bases, with 16 bases spanning the gap. The CDR3 reads CASVPRGRGNEQFF. The CDR3 nucleotides are TGTGCTAGTGTCCCAAGGGGCAGGGGCAATGAGCAGTTCTTC. Together with reference TRBV12-5 and TRBJ2-1, the CDR3 gives the full variable domain: DARVTQTPRHKVTEMGQEVTMRCQPILGHNTVFWYRQTMMQGLELLAYFRNRAPLDDSGMPKDRFSAEMPDATLATLKIQPSEPRDSAVYFCASVPRGRGNEQFFGPGTRLTVL.

The chain has TRBV15 and TRBJ2-7; 9 nucleotides match TRBD2. Germline CDR1 LNHNV, CDR2 YYDKDF (reference sequence). The V gene end was trimmed by 5 bases and the J gene end by 0 bases; junction bases not matched to a gene: 11. CDR3 size: 17 residues. In DNA, the CDR3 is TGTGCCACCAGCCTCGGGAGCGGGAGGATCGGCTCCTACGAGCAGTACTTC. Translated, it gives CATSLGSGRIGSYEQYF.

The chain recombines TRBV14 with TRBJ2-1; 10 bases align to TRBD2. In germline, CDR1 is SGHDN, CDR2 FVKESK. Trimming took 7 bases from V and 13 from J; bases not matched to a gene: 10. This CDR3 has 13 residues. The CDR3, as DNA: TGTGCCAGCACCCTTACTAGCGGGACGACCCAGTTCTTC. Its protein is CASTLTSGTTQFF.